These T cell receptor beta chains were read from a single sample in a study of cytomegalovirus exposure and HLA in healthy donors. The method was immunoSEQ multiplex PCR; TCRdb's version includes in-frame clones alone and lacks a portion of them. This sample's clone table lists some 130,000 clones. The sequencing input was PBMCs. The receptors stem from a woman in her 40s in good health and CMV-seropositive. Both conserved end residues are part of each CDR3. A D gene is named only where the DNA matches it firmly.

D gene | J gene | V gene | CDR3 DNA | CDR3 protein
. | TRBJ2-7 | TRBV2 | TGTGCCAGCGGTTCCGGGACAACGTACTTC | CASGSGTTYF
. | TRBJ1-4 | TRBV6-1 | TGTGCCAGCAGTAACCCCGGGGGGGTTGGAGAAAAACTGTTTTTT | CASSNPGGVGEKLFF
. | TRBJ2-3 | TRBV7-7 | TGTGCCAGCAGCACCTCCGGGGTAGCTGGAGATACGCAGTATTTT | CASSTSGVAGDTQYF
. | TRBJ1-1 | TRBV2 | TGTGCCAGCAGTGAGCATGCCGCAGGGCTGGGAGAAGCTTTCTTT | CASSEHAAGLGEAFF
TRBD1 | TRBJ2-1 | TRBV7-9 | TGTGCCAGCATCCGGACAGGGACGGGCAATGAGCAGTTCTTC | CASIRTGTGNEQFF
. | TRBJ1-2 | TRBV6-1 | TGTGCCAGCAGTGAAGGGGCAGGGCGATCTGGTGGCTACACCTTC | CASSEGAGRSGGYTF
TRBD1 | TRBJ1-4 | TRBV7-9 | TGTGCCAGCAGCGCCCACCGGGACAGAGGTGAAAAACTGTTTTTT | CASSAHRDRGEKLFF
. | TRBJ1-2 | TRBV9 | TGTGCCAGCAGCCCTCATCTCTTAATCACAGAAGGCTACACCTTC | CASSPHLLITEGYTF
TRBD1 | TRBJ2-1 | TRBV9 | TGTGCCAGCAGCTTTAGAGGGGGCATGGATGAGCAGTTCTTC | CASSFRGGMDEQFF
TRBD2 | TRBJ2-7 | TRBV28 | TGTGCCAGCAGTTTCCAACCGATGACTAGCGGGAGAAACGAGCAGTACTTC | CASSFQPMTSGRNEQYF
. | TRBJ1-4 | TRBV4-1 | TGCGCCAGCAGCCAAGAAGGGCGGGGGGAAAAACTGTTTTTT | CASSQEGRGEKLFF
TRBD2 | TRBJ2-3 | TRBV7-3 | TGTGCCAGCAGCTTAACAAGTGCTAGCGGGAGCACAGATACGCAGTATTTT | CASSLTSASGSTDTQYF
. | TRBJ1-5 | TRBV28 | TGTGCCAGCAGTTTATTCCCAGGGGCGACCTCTCGGGATCAGCCCCAGCATTTT | CASSLFPGATSRDQPQHF
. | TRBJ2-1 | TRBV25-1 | TGTGCCCCCACTACGAGGGGGTACAATGAGCAGTTCTTC | CAPTTRGYNEQFF
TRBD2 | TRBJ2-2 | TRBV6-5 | TGTGCCAGCAGTTTAGCGGGACGGGGGACCGGGGAGCTGTTTTTT | CASSLAGRGTGELFF
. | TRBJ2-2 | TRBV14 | TGTGCCAGCAGCCCAGGGGGGCGCCCCAGGGCCGGGGAGCTGTTTTTT | CASSPGGRPRAGELFF
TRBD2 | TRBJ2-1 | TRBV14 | TGTGCCAGCAGCCAAATAGCGGGAGATCGGAATGAGCAGTTCTTC | CASSQIAGDRNEQFF
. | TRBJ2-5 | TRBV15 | TGTGCCACCAGCAGAGATTGGGGGCGAGAGACCCAGTACTTC | CATSRDWGRETQYF
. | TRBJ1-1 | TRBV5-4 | TGTGCCAGCAGCCCCGGGATGGCGAACACTGAAGCTTTCTTT | CASSPGMANTEAFF
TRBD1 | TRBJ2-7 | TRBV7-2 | TGTGCCAGCAGCTTAGATTGGGACAGGGACTCCTACGAGCAGTACTTC | CASSLDWDRDSYEQYF
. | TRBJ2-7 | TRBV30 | TGTGCCTGGAGTGCGGGCCTAGCAGGCTACGAGCAGTACTTC | CAWSAGLAGYEQYF
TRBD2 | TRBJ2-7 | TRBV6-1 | TGTGCCAGCAGTGGCCGACTAGCGGGTTTGGCTTACGAGCAGTACTTC | CASSGRLAGLAYEQYF
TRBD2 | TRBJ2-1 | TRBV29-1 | TGCAGCGTTCAGATACGACTAGCGGGAGGGGATGAGCAGTTCTTC | CSVQIRLAGGDEQFF
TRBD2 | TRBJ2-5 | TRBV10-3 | TGTGCCATCAGCGGAGCGGGAGGAGAGACCCAGTACTTC | CAISGAGGETQYF
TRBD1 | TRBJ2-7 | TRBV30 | TGTGCCTGGAGGGGGACAGGGACCTACGAGCAGTACTTC | CAWRGTGTYEQYF
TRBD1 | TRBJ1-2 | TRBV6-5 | TGTGCCAGCAGCTTACAGGGGCGGTATGGCTACACCTTC | CASSLQGRYGYTF
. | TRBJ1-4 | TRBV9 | TGTGCCAGCAGCCCCCGAGGGAGTTCGAATGAAAAACTGTTTTTT | CASSPRGSSNEKLFF
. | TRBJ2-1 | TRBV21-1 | TGTGCCAGCAACCGGCACAAAGGGACTAGCGGGAGGGCAACCTACAATGAGCAGTTCTTC | CASNRHKGTSGRATYNEQFF
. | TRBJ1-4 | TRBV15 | TGTGCCACCAGCAGAGATCGGGGAGGCTTTGAAAAACTGTTTTTT | CATSRDRGGFEKLFF
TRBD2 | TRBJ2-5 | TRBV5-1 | TGCGCCAGCAGTCAAGCGGGGTTGGAGACCCAGTACTTC | CASSQAGLETQYF
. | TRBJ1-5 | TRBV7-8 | TGTGCCAGCAGCTTACAGGTTCCGGGGGATCAGCCCCAGCATTTT | CASSLQVPGDQPQHF
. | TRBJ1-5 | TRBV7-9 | TGTGCCAGCAGCTTTGGGGAGGGGGGGCCCCAGCATTTT | CASSFGEGGPQHF
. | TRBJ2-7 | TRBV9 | TGTGCCAGCAGCGTAGCACTAGGAACCTACGAGCAGTACTTC | CASSVALGTYEQYF
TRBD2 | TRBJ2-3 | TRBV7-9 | TGTGCCAGCAGCGGAGGCGGGGGGCAAAGATCAGATACGCAGTATTTT | CASSGGGGQRSDTQYF
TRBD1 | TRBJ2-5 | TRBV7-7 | TGTGCCAGCAGCACGACCCGGGACAGAGGAGAGACCCAGTACTTC | CASSTTRDRGETQYF
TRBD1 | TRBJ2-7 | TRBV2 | TGTGCCAGCAGTGGACAGGGATTCTACGAGCAGTACTTC | CASSGQGFYEQYF
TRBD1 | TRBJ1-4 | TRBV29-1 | TGCAGCGCCAGACAGGGGGCGGGTGAAAAACTGTTTTTT | CSARQGAGEKLFF
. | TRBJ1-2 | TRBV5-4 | TGTGCCAGCAGCTTGGATGGGGGGGGCTACACCTTC | CASSLDGGGYTF
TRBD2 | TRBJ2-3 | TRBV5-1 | TGCGCCAGCAGCTTGGTGGCTAGCGGGACTAGCACAGATACGCAGTATTTT | CASSLVASGTSTDTQYF
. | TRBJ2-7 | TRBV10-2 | TGCGCCAGCAGGGCGGGACAGCTGAGCTCCTACGAGCAGTACTTC | CASRAGQLSSYEQYF
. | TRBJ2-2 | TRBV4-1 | TGCGCCAGCAGCCAAGAAGGGACACGGGCTACCGGGGAGCTGTTTTTT | CASSQEGTRATGELFF
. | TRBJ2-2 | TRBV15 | TGTGCCACCAGCAGCCCTAGAGACACCGGGGAGCTGTTTTTT | CATSSPRDTGELFF
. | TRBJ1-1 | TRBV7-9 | TGTGCCAGCAGCCTGGGGGGGGTGAACACTGAAGCTTTCTTT | CASSLGGVNTEAFF